Below are 29 T cell receptor beta chains sequenced from a single sample in a study of blood T cells in healthy people across ages. The use of a sample-barcoded 5' primer and a J-beta primer mix characterized a second PCR of roughly 6 to 11 cycles. MiXCR was run by TCRdb on the 5' RACE reads, yielding one entry per CDR3 protein. This repertoire shows 1.8 million or so distinct CDR3 sequences, about two fifths found once; its top ten account for about 23%. The sample comprised blood. All receptors derive from a human donor in good health.

This clonotype was picked up a small number of times. The V and J genes are TRBV7-3 and TRBJ2-1, with TRBD2 matching over 14 bases. There are 19 residues in the CDR3. The V segment lost 1 base and the J segment 3 bases; nucleotides outside the gene matches: 8. Germline V CDR1 and CDR2: SGHTA, FQGTGA. As DNA, the CDR3 is TGTGCCAGCAGCTTAAAACCTAGACTAGCGGGGGGGAGCTACAATGAGCAGTTCTTC. This codes for CASSLKPRLAGGSYNEQFF.

The V gene is TRBV12-3 or TRBV12-4, the J gene TRBJ2-2; D uncertain. This CDR3 spans 14 amino acids. Trimming took off 3 bases at V and 8 bases at J, with 13 bases between the two ends. CDR3 DNA: TGTGCCAGCAGTTTGGTACGCGTTTCAGGGGAGCTGTTTTTT. The encoded protein is CASSLVRVSGELFF.

This clonotype appeared a few times. This rearrangement joins TRBV14 to TRBJ1-2, with TRBD1 as a possible D gene (6 bases). Trimming took off 0 bases at V and 1 base at J, with 15 bases between the two ends. The germline V gene has CDR1 SGHDN and CDR2 FVKESK. The CDR3 contains 17 residues. The CDR3 bases are TGTGCCAGCAGCCAAGATATGGGGGCCCACCTTAACTATGGCTACACCTTC. Its protein product is CASSQDMGAHLNYGYTF. Full variable domain (rest looked up from reference TRBV14 and TRBJ1-2): EAGVTQFPSHSVIEKGQTVTLRCDPISGHDNLYWYRRVMGKEIKFLLHFVKESKQDESGMPNNRFLAERTGGTYSTLKVQPAELEDSGVYFCASSQDMGAHLNYGYTFGSGTRLTVV.

This clonotype has at least ten counts. This chain joins TRBV7-8 and TRBJ2-5; D remains ambiguous. Germline V gene sequence: CDR1 SGHVS, CDR2 FQNEAQ. The CDR3 has 10 amino acids. Trimming took 8 bases from V and 3 from J, leaving 4 bases between them. The chain's CDR3 is CASGEETQYF. CDR3 nucleotide sequence: TGTGCCAGCGGGGAAGAGACCCAGTACTTC.

The V and J genes are TRBV7-9 and TRBJ2-3; D is unclear. Between the trimmed V and J ends, which lost 2 bases and 2 bases, there was a span of 14 bases. This CDR3 region has 16 residues. Per germline, CDR1 SEHNR and CDR2 FQNEAQ (reference sequence). The CDR3 DNA sequence: TGTGCCAGCAGCTTATTGGCAGGCGAATACACAGATACGCAGTATTTT. This sequence encodes CASSLLAGEYTDTQYF.

The chain carries TRBV12-3 or TRBV12-4 and TRBJ2-1; TRBD2 matches at 14 bases. The CDR3 is made up of 21 amino acids. V shed 3 bases, J shed 8 bases, and the junction held 21 bases outside the gene matches. The CDR3 region has the DNA TGTGCCAGCAGTTTTTTCTTGCCCTTTTTATCCGGGACTAGCGGGGGCCATGAGCAGTTCTTC. Amino acid sequence: CASSFFLPFLSGTSGGHEQFF.

The V and J genes are TRBV20-1 and TRBJ2-3, with D hard to call. CDR3 length: 13 amino acids. Germline CDR1 is DFQATT and CDR2 is SNEGSKA (reference sequence). Trimming pared 5 bases from V and 5 bases from J, leaving 14 bases between. CDR3 bases: TGCAGTGCTCGAAGGACGTCGGTAGATACGCAGTATTTT. This sequence encodes CSARRTSVDTQYF.

In its sample, this clonotype was seen many times. The chain carries TRBV9 and TRBJ2-2; TRBD2 agrees at 13 bases. J gave up 4 bases and V 4 bases, and 4 bases lay outside the gene matches. Germline CDR1 reads SGDLS; CDR2 reads YYNGEE. CDR3 length: 16 residues. The CDR3 bases are TGTGCCAGCAGCTCACGACTAGCGGGGGGCACCGGGGAGCTGTTTTTT. This codes for CASSSRLAGGTGELFF.

Notes on this clonotype: The junction departs from germline at one end; a sequencing error may be responsible. The rearrangement uses TRBV29-1 and TRBJ1-1, with D perhaps TRBD1 (5 bases). The CDR3 consists of 12 residues. CDR1 and CDR2 from the germline V gene are SQVTM and ANQGSEA. CDR3 protein: CSAEGVDTEAFF. In DNA, the CDR3 is TGCAGCGCTGAAGGGGTTGACACTGAAGCTTTCTTT. Supplemented by reference TRBV29-1 and TRBJ1-1, the full variable domain reads SAVISQKPSRDICQRGTSLTIQCQVDSQVTMMFWYRQQPGQSLTLIATANQGSEATYESGFVIDKFPISRPNLTFSTLTVSNMSPEDSSIYLCSAEGVDTEAFFGQGTRLTVV.

The CDR3 here is CASSVRWNTGELFF. The DNA of the CDR3 is TGTGCCAGCAGCGTACGATGGAACACCGGGGAGCTGTTTTTT. The V and J genes are TRBV7-9 and TRBJ2-2, with D unclear. Germline CDR1 reads SEHNR; CDR2 reads FQNEAQ (reference sequence). The V gene lost 5 bases and the J gene lost 1 base, with 8 bases spanning the gap. The CDR3 covers 14 residues. The whole variable domain, filled in from reference TRBV7-9 and TRBJ2-2, reads DTGVSQNPRHKITKRGQNVTFRCDPISEHNRLYWYRQTLGQGPEFLTYFQNEAQLEKSRLLSDRFSAERPKGSFSTLEIQRTEQGDSAMYLCASSVRWNTGELFFGEGSRLTVL.

The V gene is TRBV29-1, the J gene TRBJ2-3; unclear D gene. This CDR3 is built from 11 residues. V lost 8 bases and J lost 6, with 12 bases in between. Germline loops: CDR1 SQVTM, CDR2 ANQGSEA. CDR3 loop: CSSYKYDTQYF. DNA of the CDR3: TGCAGCAGTTACAAGTACGATACGCAGTATTTT.

CDR3 residues: CASSELRASNQPQHF. In DNA, the CDR3 is TGTGCCAGCAGTGAGCTCAGGGCGAGCAATCAGCCCCAGCATTTT. The chain joins TRBV6-6 to TRBJ1-5, with a weak D call TRBD1 (5 bases). V lost 5 bases and J 1 base, leaving 12 bases between the germline ends. Germline V gives CDR1 MNHNY, CDR2 SVGAGI (reference sequence). The CDR3 is made up of 15 amino acids.

V usage is TRBV10-3 and J usage is TRBJ1-2; 7 positions match TRBD1. This CDR3 is 12 amino acids long. V lost 5 bases, J lost 6 bases, and 3 bases stayed unmatched. The V gene's germline CDR1 is ENHRY and CDR2 SYGVKD. In DNA, the CDR3 is TGTGCCATCAGTAGACAGGGAGATGGCTACACCTTC. Residues: CAISRQGDGYTF.

V and J are TRBV5-6 and TRBJ2-5; 9 bases map to TRBD2. The CDR3 is 16 residues long. Trimming cost V 2 bases and J 0 bases; bases outside gene matches: 5. The germline gives CDR1 SGHDT, CDR2 YYEEEE. CDR3 in amino acids: CASSLETSGYQETQYF. The CDR3, as DNA: TGTGCCAGCAGCTTAGAGACTAGCGGTTACCAAGAGACCCAGTACTTC.

This clonotype was detected a few times. The gene calls are TRBV2 and TRBJ1-2; no clear D. Germline V lookup: CDR1 SNHLY, CDR2 FYNNEI. The CDR3 extends over 13 amino acids. V lost 5 bases to trimming and J lost 2 bases, with 9 bases between them. The CDR3 DNA follows: TGTGCCAGCAGTTGGGGTACCAACTATGGCTACACCTTC. Translation: CASSWGTNYGYTF. The variable domain in full, completed from reference TRBV2 and TRBJ1-2, reads EPEVTQTPSHQVTQMGQEVILRCVPISNHLYFYWYRQILGQKVEFLVSFYNNEISEKSEIFDDQFSVERPDGSNFTLKIRSTKLEDSAMYFCASSWGTNYGYTFGSGTRLTVV.

As for this clonotype: At one of its ends the junction is not consistent with the germline gene, which may arise from a read error. The chain employs TRBV20-1 and TRBJ2-1, with 9 bases aligning to TRBD2. Germline V gives CDR1 DFQATT, CDR2 SNEGSKA (reference sequence). The CDR3 extends over 17 amino acids. DNA for the CDR3: TGCAGTGCTAGAGACCCAAGAGGGGCTAGCGGGGTAAACGAGCAGTGCTTC. Protein product: CSARDPRGASGVNEQCF.

This clonotype was found a few times. The gene calls are TRBV29-1 and TRBJ2-7, with D perhaps being TRBD1 or TRBD2 (5 bases each). Per the germline V gene, CDR1 is SQVTM and CDR2 is ANQGSEA. The length of the CDR3 is 14 residues. V was pared by 5 bases and J by 3 bases, with 17 bases between. The CDR3 DNA follows: TGCAGCGTTCTCACGACCGGGGCGCTCTACGAGCAGTACTTC. Protein: CSVLTTGALYEQYF.

This clonotype has just a few counts. The chain is built from TRBV4-1 and TRBJ1-2; D is ambiguous. V was shortened by 1 base and J by 4 bases, with 13 bases between the two germline ends. CDR3 length: 15 amino acids. CDR1 and CDR2 (germline): MGHRA, YSYEKL. CDR3 coding DNA: TGCGCCAGCAGCCAAGGGCGGGCTATAGGCTATGGCTACACCTTC. Residues: CASSQGRAIGYGYTF.

CDR3 protein: CASSLGVARDEWGYTF. The CDR3 DNA reads TGTGCCAGCAGCTTAGGGGTCGCGCGCGACGAGTGGGGCTACACCTTC. V and J are TRBV7-9 and TRBJ1-2, with D unresolved. The CDR3 spans 16 residues. Per germline, CDR1 SEHNR and CDR2 FQNEAQ (reference sequence). Trimming removed 1 base from V and 8 bases from J, with 20 bases in between.

This clonotype was detected only a few times. The V gene is TRBV27, the J gene TRBJ1-5; D unresolved. Germline CDR1 and CDR2: MNHEY and SMNVEV (reference sequence). The CDR3 sequence is 12 residues long. V was trimmed by 5 bases and J by 10 bases, leaving 12 bases between them. CDR3 in amino acids: CASSKPGSPQHF. The CDR3 nucleotides are TGTGCCAGCAGTAAACCAGGTTCCCCCCAGCATTTT.

The chain employs TRBV7-2 and TRBJ1-1; D unclear. CDR1 is SGHTA, CDR2 FQGNSA, per germline. The CDR3 covers 14 residues. The V end lost 1 base, the J end lost 4 bases, and 10 bases lay between the germline ends. The CDR3 is CASSLVFGGTEAFF. In DNA, the CDR3 is TGTGCCAGCAGCTTAGTATTCGGTGGCACTGAAGCTTTCTTT.

As for this clonotype: At one boundary the junction diverges from the germline segment, which might be a read error. This rearrangement joins TRBV24-1 to TRBJ1-1; D gene uncertain. The CDR3 has 13 residues. Germline CDR1 and CDR2: KGHDR and SFDVKD. The CDR3 protein is CATSDGLGDESFF. DNA of the CDR3: TGTGCCACCAGTGATGGGCTAGGCGATGAATCTTTCTTT.

V usage is TRBV6-1 and J usage is TRBJ1-3; a weak D match, TRBD1 (5 bases). The CDR3 has 16 residues. Deletions cut 3 bases from V and 9 bases from J, with 21 bases between. Germline V gives CDR1 MNHNS, CDR2 SASEGT. The CDR3 spells CASSDVLGRPGSTIYF. The CDR3, as DNA: TGTGCCAGCAGTGATGTCCTTGGCCGTCCAGGGTCCACCATATATTTT.

This chain connects TRBV20-1 to TRBJ1-1, with D uncertain. The germline CDR1 and CDR2 sequences are DFQATT and SNEGSKA (reference sequence). V shed 6 bases and J shed 5 bases, with 16 bases lying between them. CDR3 length: 13 amino acids. The CDR3 coding sequence is TGCAGTGCCACGTGCCCCTGGAGGACTGAAGCTTTCTTT. Amino acids: CSATCPWRTEAFF.

The J gene is TRBJ2-5, the V gene TRBV7-2; D is uncertain. Germline CDR1 and CDR2: SGHTA and FQGNSA. This CDR3 has 14 residues. Trimming left V 3 bases short and J 5 bases short, with 13 bases between. Written as DNA, the CDR3 is TGTGCCAGCAGCTTGGCTGCTATAGGGGAGACCCAGTACTTC. Amino acids: CASSLAAIGETQYF.

The table lists this clonotype with a count of one. This may be a read error: a much more frequent sequence differs by one nucleotide. The chain has TRBV11-1 and TRBJ2-5, with D possibly called TRBD1 or TRBD2 (5 bases each). V was pared by 0 bases and J by 11 bases, with 19 bases between. The germline V gene encodes CDR1 SGHAT and CDR2 FQDESV (reference sequence). There are 15 residues in the CDR3. The CDR3 protein is CASSLAAGTYNEQYF. The CDR3 DNA reads TGTGCCAGCAGCTTAGCGGCTGGGACCTACAATGAGCAGTACTTC.

With respect to this clonotype: A junction boundary mismatches the germline segment, possibly from a read error. The V and J genes are TRBV4-3 and TRBJ1-2; 8 nucleotides align to TRBD1. CDR1 and CDR2 (germline): LGHNA, YSLEER. This CDR3 has 15 amino acids. The CDR3 DNA is TGCGCCAGCAACCAAGAGCCAGGGGGCTCCTATGGCTACACCTTC. Translated, it gives CASNQEPGGSYGYTF.

With respect to this clonotype: This may arise from a read error, as a much more abundant clone is one base away. The CDR3 loop is CSARYTHKQFF. The CDR3 DNA sequence: TGCAGTGCCCGCTATACCCATAAGCAGTTCTTC. The gene calls are TRBV20-1 and TRBJ2-1; D gene ambiguous. This CDR3 contains 11 residues. V was shortened by 6 bases and J by 11 bases, with 14 bases between the two germline ends. The germline gives CDR1 DFQATT, CDR2 SNEGSKA (reference sequence).

This clonotype was seen more than once but under ten times. CDR3 sequence: CSARGWGSYEQYF. The CDR3 DNA reads as TGCAGTGCTAGGGGATGGGGCTCCTACGAGCAGTACTTC. J is TRBJ2-7 and V is TRBV20-1; D gene unclear. V was pared by 3 bases and J by 0 bases, with 9 bases between. The CDR3 length is 13 residues. Germline V gene sequence: CDR1 DFQATT, CDR2 SNEGSKA (reference sequence).